These 25 T cell receptor beta chains came from one sample sequenced in a study of blood T cell repertoires in COVID-19. Libraries were prepared by immunoSEQ multiplex PCR; TCRdb keeps only in-frame clonotypes and omits some of them. This sample yields 55,000 or so clones, of which around 80% are seen a single time; around 21% belongs to the top ten. Material: peripheral blood. The receptor set was obtained from a man aged 25 to 40 with COVID-19, enrolled during active disease.

The chain links TRBV6-4 to TRBJ2-3; the D is unclear. This CDR3 is 14 amino acids long. Trimming removed 3 bases from V and 4 bases from J, with 11 bases in between. The germline V gene has CDR1 MRHNA and CDR2 SNTAGT. Here the CDR3 reads CASSEGLGADTQYF. CDR3 bases: TGTGCCAGCAGTGAGGGTCTAGGTGCAGATACGCAGTATTTT.

This clone was counted between two and nine times. The chain recombines TRBV5-6 with TRBJ2-5; TRBD2 matches 7 bases. The V gene end was trimmed by 2 bases and the J gene end by 9 bases; junction bases not matched to a gene: 13. Germline values: CDR1 SGHDT, CDR2 YYEEEE. The CDR3 is 15 residues long. The CDR3 is CASSLVTGTIRAQYF. The CDR3, as DNA: TGTGCCAGCAGCTTAGTAACCGGGACTATCAGGGCCCAGTACTTC.

The chain employs TRBV4-1 and TRBJ1-6; D uncertain. V was shortened by 0 bases and J by 10 bases, with 22 bases between the two germline ends. Germline V gene data show CDR1 as MGHRA and CDR2 as YSYEKL. This CDR3 is 18 amino acids long. The CDR3 reads CASSQDWTAFSERSPLHF. CDR3 nucleotide sequence: TGCGCCAGCAGCCAAGACTGGACGGCGTTTTCGGAGCGGTCACCCCTCCACTTT.

The chain joins TRBV6-5 to TRBJ2-7; D is possibly TRBD2 (5 bases). The V end was cut by 4 bases, the J end by 1 base, with 11 bases between. Germline CDR1 is MNHEY and CDR2 is SVGAGI. CDR3 length: 14 amino acids. The CDR3 protein is CASSSGIGSYEQYF. DNA of the CDR3: TGTGCCAGCAGTTCCGGGATTGGGTCCTACGAGCAGTACTTC.

This chain links TRBV18 with TRBJ2-1, with 9 bases matching TRBD2. There are 15 residues in the CDR3. From germline, CDR1 is KGHSH and CDR2 LQKENI. Trimming took 0 bases from V and 8 from J; bases not matched to a gene: 5. This CDR3 reads CASSPPSGGRDEQFF. For the CDR3, the DNA is TGTGCCAGCTCACCACCGAGCGGGGGGAGGGATGAGCAGTTCTTC.

Written as DNA, the CDR3 is TGTGCCAGCTGTCGCAGGACAGAGTACGGCTACACCTTC. Amino acid sequence: CASCRRTEYGYTF. The J gene is TRBJ1-2, the V gene TRBV28; possible D gene TRBD1, 6 bases. Germline V gives CDR1 MDHEN, CDR2 SYDVKM. The CDR3 loop spans 13 amino acids. Trimming removed 8 bases at V and 8 bases at J, with 18 bases between.

This rearrangement joins TRBV28 to TRBJ1-5, with D possibly being TRBD1 (6 bases). There are 14 residues in the CDR3. V lost 7 bases, J lost 5 bases, and 15 bases lay in between. CDR1 is MDHEN and CDR2 is SYDVKM in the germline V gene. CDR3 in amino acids: CASTNRAPHQPQHF. In DNA form, the CDR3 reads TGTGCCAGCACAAACAGGGCCCCCCATCAGCCCCAGCATTTT.

V gene TRBV5-6 combines with J gene TRBJ2-7; D not certain. V was cut by 4 bases and J by 0 bases, with 5 bases left in between. Per the germline V gene, CDR1 is SGHDT and CDR2 is YYEEEE. The CDR3 spans 12 residues. CDR3 bases: TGTGCCAGCAGCCTAAACTCCTACGAGCAGTACTTC. Its translation: CASSLNSYEQYF.

This chain links TRBV20-1 with TRBJ1-1; D remains unclear. CDR1 is DFQATT and CDR2 is SNEGSKA in the germline V gene (reference sequence). This CDR3 has 12 residues. Trimming left V 3 bases short and J 5 bases short, with 10 bases between. CDR3 sequence (DNA): TGCAGTGCTAGTGCCTGGGAGACTGAAGCTTTCTTT. Amino acid sequence: CSASAWETEAFF.

The count of this clone is one. CDR3 residues: CASSQALAGGPTGELFF. In DNA, the CDR3 is TGCGCCAGCAGCCAAGCCCTAGCGGGGGGGCCCACCGGGGAGCTGTTTTTT. The V call is TRBV4-3, the J call TRBJ2-2, with 12 bases lining up with TRBD2. The CDR3 runs 17 residues. Trimming took 1 base from V and 4 from J; bases not matched to a gene: 4. Per germline, CDR1 LGHNA and CDR2 YSLEER.

The chain carries TRBV7-9 and TRBJ2-1; TRBD2 agrees at 7 bases. Germline assignment: CDR1 SEHNR and CDR2 FQNEAQ (reference sequence). The junction had 4 bases not matched to a gene; V was cut back by 5 bases and J by 6 bases. This CDR3 region has 13 residues. CDR3 amino acids: CASSRTSVNEQFF. The CDR3 DNA reads TGTGCCAGCAGCAGAACTAGCGTCAATGAGCAGTTCTTC. The full variable domain, with the rest looked up from reference TRBV7-9 and TRBJ2-1, is DTGVSQNPRHKITKRGQNVTFRCDPISEHNRLYWYRQTLGQGPEFLTYFQNEAQLEKSRLLSDRFSAERPKGSFSTLEIQRTEQGDSAMYLCASSRTSVNEQFFGPGTRLTVL.

The chain links TRBV5-4 to TRBJ2-2; D possibly corresponds to TRBD2 (5 bases). Germline V gives CDR1 SGHNT, CDR2 YYREEE (reference sequence). The CDR3 runs to 12 residues. The ends were cut back, 10 bases at V and 3 bases at J, with 10 bases in the middle. The CDR3 loop is CAAGVDTGELFF. CDR3 nucleotides: TGTGCCGCCGGGGTCGACACCGGGGAGCTGTTTTTT. The full variable domain, its missing parts supplied by reference TRBV5-4 and TRBJ2-2, is ETGVTQSPTHLIKTRGQQVTLRCSSQSGHNTVSWYQQALGQGPQFIFQYYREEENGRGNFPPRFSGLQFPNYSSELNVNALELDDSALYLCAAGVDTGELFFGEGSRLTVL.

The genes are TRBV11-2 and TRBJ2-3; D uncertain. This CDR3 has 17 amino acids. Trimming left V 1 base short and J 3 bases short, with 17 bases between. CDR1 is SGHAT and CDR2 is FQNNGV in the germline V gene. The CDR3 sequence: CASSLGPYLVSTDTQYF. The CDR3 DNA is TGTGCCAGCAGCTTAGGCCCCTATCTAGTTAGTACAGATACGCAGTATTTT.

J is TRBJ2-7 and V is TRBV7-9; D remains ambiguous. CDR1 is SEHNR and CDR2 is FQNEAQ in the germline V gene (reference sequence). V dropped 1 base and J dropped 0 bases, with 7 bases sitting between them. The CDR3 is 14 residues long. CDR3 DNA: TGTGCCAGCAGCTTAGACGGAGCCTCCTACGAGCAGTACTTC. This encodes CASSLDGASYEQYF.

The genes are TRBV13 and TRBJ2-7; 7 nucleotides align to TRBD2. Germline V gene data show CDR1 as PRHDT and CDR2 as FYEKMQ (reference sequence). CDR3 length equals 14 residues. V trimming: 4 bases; J trimming: 3 bases; junction bases outside the gene matches: 6. CDR3 sequence (DNA): TGTGCCAGCAGCTCTGCGGGAGTGGGCTACGAGCAGTACTTC. It encodes CASSSAGVGYEQYF.

The chain recombines TRBV30 with TRBJ1-3; the match to TRBD1 covers 9 bases. Germline CDR1 reads GTSNPN; CDR2 reads SVGIG (reference sequence). V was clipped by 3 bases and J by 4 bases; unmatched bases: 19. The CDR3 has 19 residues. CDR3 coding DNA: TGTGCCTGGAGGGGGACAGGACAGGGGTCTTTCACTTGGGGAAACACCATATATTTT. Residues: CAWRGTGQGSFTWGNTIYF.

The chain carries TRBV7-2 and TRBJ2-2, with 8 bases matching TRBD2. From germline, CDR1 is SGHTA and CDR2 FQGNSA. This CDR3 is 16 amino acids long. V lost 5 bases, J lost 4 bases, and 9 bases stayed unmatched. The CDR3 region is CASSKGREGGTGELFF. As DNA, the CDR3 is TGTGCCAGCAGCAAGGGACGGGAGGGAGGCACCGGGGAGCTGTTTTTT.

The chain has TRBV4-1 and TRBJ1-4; unclear D gene. The germline V gene has CDR1 MGHRA and CDR2 YSYEKL. CDR3 size: 13 residues. V was clipped by 5 bases and J by 3 bases, with 7 bases between them. The CDR3 reads CASSRGSNEKLFF. CDR3 nucleotides: TGCGCCAGCAGCAGAGGGTCTAATGAAAAACTGTTTTTT.

This clone occurred once. The rearrangement links TRBV27 to TRBJ1-5; D gene unclear. Trimming shortened V by 2 bases and J by 3 bases, and 5 bases separated the two germline ends. Germline V gene sequence: CDR1 MNHEY, CDR2 SMNVEV (reference sequence). This CDR3 has 13 residues. CDR3 sequence: CASSLVVNQPQHF. For the CDR3, the DNA is TGTGCCAGCAGTTTAGTAGTCAATCAGCCCCAGCATTTT.

The chain has TRBV27 and TRBJ2-1; D perhaps matches TRBD1 (5 bases). This CDR3 is 12 amino acids long. Trimming cost V 0 bases and J 10 bases, with 7 bases left between them. Germline V gene lookup returns CDR1 MNHEY and CDR2 SMNVEV (reference sequence). CDR3: CASSLSGREQFF. CDR3 DNA: TGTGCCAGCAGTTTATCGGGGCGGGAGCAGTTCTTC.

The chain couples TRBV4-1 to TRBJ2-1, with 11 bases matching TRBD2. CDR3 size: 17 residues. Germline V CDR1 and CDR2: MGHRA, YSYEKL. V lost 3 bases to trimming and J lost 7 bases; unmatched junction nucleotides: 11. For the CDR3, the DNA is TGCGCCAGCAGCCATAGGCAACTAGCGGGAGTTCTTAATGAGCAGTTCTTC. This gives the protein CASSHRQLAGVLNEQFF.

CDR3 coding DNA: TGTGCCAGCAGGCTCAGCAGGGGGAGCTCCTACGAGCAGTACTTC. Protein: CASRLSRGSSYEQYF. The chain employs TRBV6-6 and TRBJ2-7; TRBD1 aligns across 7 bases. The CDR3 loop spans 15 amino acids. Germline trimming cut 6 bases from V and 0 bases from J; bases unmatched to any gene: 8. CDR1 and CDR2 from the germline V gene are MNHNY and SVGAGI (reference sequence).

This chain joins TRBV9 and TRBJ2-1; 7 nucleotides agree with TRBD2. Germline CDR1 SGDLS, CDR2 YYNGEE. Trimming cost V 0 bases and J 3 bases; bases outside gene matches: 9. The CDR3 length is 17 residues. The CDR3 bases are TGTGCCAGCAGCGTAGCAGCGGGGACTATCGGCTACAATGAGCAGTTCTTC. Translated, it gives CASSVAAGTIGYNEQFF.

The chain has TRBV28 and TRBJ1-3; D is unclear. V was cut by 6 bases and J by 0 bases, with 9 bases left in between. The CDR3 sequence is 14 residues long. Germline V gene data show CDR1 as MDHEN and CDR2 as SYDVKM. The CDR3 DNA sequence: TGTGCCAGCAGCCTTAGGAGCTCTGGAAACACCATATATTTT. Its translation: CASSLRSSGNTIYF.

This clone came up a few times. The chain couples TRBV29-1 to TRBJ2-1, with D hard to call. The V end was cut by 4 bases, the J end by 5 bases, with 9 bases between. CDR1 is SQVTM, CDR2 ANQGSEA, per germline. The length of the CDR3 is 12 residues. Here the CDR3 DNA reads TGCAGCGTTGTGAGACTGAACAATGAGCAGTTCTTC. Its translation: CSVVRLNNEQFF.